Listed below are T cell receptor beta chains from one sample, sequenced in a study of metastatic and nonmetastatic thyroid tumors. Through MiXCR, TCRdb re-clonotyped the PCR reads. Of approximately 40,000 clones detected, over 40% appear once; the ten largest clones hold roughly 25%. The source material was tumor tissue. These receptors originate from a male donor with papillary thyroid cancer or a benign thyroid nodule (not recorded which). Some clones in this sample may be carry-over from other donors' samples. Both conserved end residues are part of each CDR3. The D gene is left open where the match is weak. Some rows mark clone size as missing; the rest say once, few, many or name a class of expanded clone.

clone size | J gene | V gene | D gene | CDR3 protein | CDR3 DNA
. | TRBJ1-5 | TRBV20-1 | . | CSARVGSNQPQHF | TGCAGTGCTAGAGTGGGGAGCAATCAGCCCCAGCATTTT
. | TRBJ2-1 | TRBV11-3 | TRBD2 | CASSPSGRRGEQFF | TGTGCCAGCAGCCCCAGCGGGAGAAGAGGTGAGCAGTTCTTC
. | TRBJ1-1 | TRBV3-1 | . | CASSPRGMNTEAFF | TGTGCCAGCAGCCCGAGGGGAATGAACACTGAAGCTTTCTTT
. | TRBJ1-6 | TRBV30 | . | CAWTTASSYNSPLHF | TGTGCCTGGACAACGGCGAGCTCCTATAATTCACCCCTCCACTTT
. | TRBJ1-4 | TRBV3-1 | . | CASSLGSRNEKLFF | TGTGCCAGCAGCCTCGGGTCTCGCAATGAAAAACTGTTTTTT
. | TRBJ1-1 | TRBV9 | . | CASSVSSRLDTEAFF | TGTGCCAGCAGCGTAAGTTCCAGGCTGGACACTGAAGCTTTCTTT
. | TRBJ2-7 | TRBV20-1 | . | CSADSGTGSYEQYF | TGCAGTGCTGATTCCGGGACGGGTTCCTACGAGCAGTACTTC
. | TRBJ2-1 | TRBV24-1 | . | CATSDSNVQGRTYNEQFF | TGTGCCACCAGTGATTCAAACGTACAGGGTAGGACCTACAATGAGCAGTTCTTC
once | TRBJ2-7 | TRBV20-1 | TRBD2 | CSAVGLAGYEQYF | TGCAGTGCCGTTGGACTAGCGGGATACGAGCAGTACTTC
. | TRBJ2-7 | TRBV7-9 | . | CASSLAGAYEQYF | TGTGCCAGCAGCTTAGCGGGGGCCTACGAGCAGTACTTC
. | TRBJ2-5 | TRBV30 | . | CAWASWETQYF | TGTGCCTGGGCGAGTTGGGAGACCCAGTACTTC
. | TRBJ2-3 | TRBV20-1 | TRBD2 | CSARATWAGAADTQYF | TGCAGTGCTAGAGCGACCTGGGCGGGAGCCGCAGATACGCAGTATTTT
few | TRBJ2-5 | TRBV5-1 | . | CATHPADKKKETQYF | TGCGCCACCCACCCGGCAGACAAGAAGAAAGAGACCCAGTACTTC